This T cell receptor beta chain was sequenced for a study of OX40 agonist ivuxolimab in advanced cancers. Assay: immunoSEQ multiplex PCR; the TCRdb copy retains only in-frame clones and omits some. This table holds 20,000 to 30,000 clones, roughly 90% found once. This CDR3 has 14 amino acids. The germline V gene has CDR1 MGHRA and CDR2 YSYEKL. V dropped 7 bases and J dropped 2 bases, with 15 bases sitting between them. The V gene is TRBV4-1, the J gene TRBJ2-7, with D perhaps matching TRBD1 (5 bases). The sequence came from an adult with an advanced solid tumor such as melanoma, head and neck, liver or kidney cancer. Sample: CD4+ or CD8+ T cells sorted from blood, taken in a trial of the OX40 agonist ivuxolimab. The CDR3 nucleotides are TGCGCCAGCACCTCGATGGCAGGGACCTACGAGCAGTACTTC. This codes for CASTSMAGTYEQYF.